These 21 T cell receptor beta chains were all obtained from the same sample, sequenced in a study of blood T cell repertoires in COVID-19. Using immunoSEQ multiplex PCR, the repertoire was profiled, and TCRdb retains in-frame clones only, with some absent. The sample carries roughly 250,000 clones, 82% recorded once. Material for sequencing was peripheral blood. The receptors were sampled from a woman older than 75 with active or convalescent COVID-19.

DNA for the CDR3: TGTGCCAGCAGCGCACTAGCGGGAGGGATAAACACCGGGGAGCTGTTTTTT. It encodes CASSALAGGINTGELFF. This chain connects TRBV7-2 to TRBJ2-2, with TRBD2 identical over 13 bases. The CDR3 has 17 amino acids. The ends lost 5 bases at V and 2 bases at J; junction bases unmatched: 5. Germline V CDR1 and CDR2: SGHTA, FQGNSA.

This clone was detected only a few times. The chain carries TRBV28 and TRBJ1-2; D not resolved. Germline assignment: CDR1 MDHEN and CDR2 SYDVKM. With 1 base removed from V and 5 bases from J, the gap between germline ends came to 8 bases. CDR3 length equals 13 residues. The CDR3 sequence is CASSLSQLYGYTF. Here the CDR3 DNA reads TGTGCCAGCAGTTTATCGCAGTTATATGGCTACACCTTC.

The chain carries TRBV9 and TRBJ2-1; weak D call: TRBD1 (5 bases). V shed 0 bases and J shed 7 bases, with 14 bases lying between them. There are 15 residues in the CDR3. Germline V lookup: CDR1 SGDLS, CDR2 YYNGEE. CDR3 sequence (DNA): TGTGCCAGCAGCGTAGACCAGGGAAGGTGGAATGAGCAGTTCTTC. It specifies CASSVDQGRWNEQFF. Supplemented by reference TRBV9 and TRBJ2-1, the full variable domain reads DSGVTQTPKHLITATGQRVTLRCSPRSGDLSVYWYQQSLDQGLQFLIQYYNGEERAKGNILERFSAQQFPDLHSELNLSSLELGDSALYFCASSVDQGRWNEQFFGPGTRLTVL.

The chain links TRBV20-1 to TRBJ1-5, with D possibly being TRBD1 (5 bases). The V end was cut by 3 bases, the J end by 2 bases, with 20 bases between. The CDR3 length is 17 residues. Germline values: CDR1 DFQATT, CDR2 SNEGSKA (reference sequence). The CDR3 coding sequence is TGCAGTGCTAGTGTTGGTGGGGTCAGGGTAGGCAATCAGCCCCAGCATTTT. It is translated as CSASVGGVRVGNQPQHF.

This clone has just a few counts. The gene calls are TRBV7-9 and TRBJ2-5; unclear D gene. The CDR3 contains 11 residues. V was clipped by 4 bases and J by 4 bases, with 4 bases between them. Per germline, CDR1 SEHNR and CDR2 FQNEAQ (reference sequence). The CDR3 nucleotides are TGTGCCAGCAGCTCAGGAGAGACCCAGTACTTC. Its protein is CASSSGETQYF.

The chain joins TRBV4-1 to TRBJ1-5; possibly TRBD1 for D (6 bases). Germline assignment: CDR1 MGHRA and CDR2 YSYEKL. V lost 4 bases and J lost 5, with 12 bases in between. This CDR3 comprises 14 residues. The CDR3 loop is CASSPTQGYQPQHF. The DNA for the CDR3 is TGCGCCAGCAGCCCAACCCAGGGGTATCAGCCCCAGCATTTT.

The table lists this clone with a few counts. The CDR3 nucleotides read TGTGCCAGCAGCCAGGGACTAGTATTGGGGGAAGAGACCCAGTACTTC. This translates into CASSQGLVLGEETQYF. The chain links TRBV11-3 to TRBJ2-5; the match to TRBD2 covers 8 bases. The V gene's germline CDR1 is SGHNT and CDR2 YENEEA. V was pared by 5 bases and J by 3 bases, with 11 bases of the junction left unmatched. This CDR3 has 16 amino acids. The entire variable domain, with the rest obtained from reference TRBV11-3 and TRBJ2-5, is as follows: EAGVVQSPRYKIIEKKQPVAFWCNPISGHNTLYWYLQNLGQGPELLIRYENEEAVDDSQLPKDRFSAERLKGVDSTLKIQPAELGDSAVYLCASSQGLVLGEETQYFGPGTRLLVL.

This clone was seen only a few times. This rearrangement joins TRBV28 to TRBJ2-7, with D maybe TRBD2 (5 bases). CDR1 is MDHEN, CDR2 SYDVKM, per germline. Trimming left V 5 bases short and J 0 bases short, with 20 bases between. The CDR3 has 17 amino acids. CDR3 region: CASSDPRGRRASYEQYF. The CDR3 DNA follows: TGTGCCAGCAGTGACCCTCGGGGTAGAAGGGCCTCCTACGAGCAGTACTTC.

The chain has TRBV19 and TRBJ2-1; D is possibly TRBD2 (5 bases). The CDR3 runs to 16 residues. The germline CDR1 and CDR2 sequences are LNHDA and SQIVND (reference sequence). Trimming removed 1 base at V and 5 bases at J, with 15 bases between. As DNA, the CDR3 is TGTGCCAGTAGTATAGCCCGCCTTCTAGCCAACAATGAGCAGTTCTTC. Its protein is CASSIARLLANNEQFF.

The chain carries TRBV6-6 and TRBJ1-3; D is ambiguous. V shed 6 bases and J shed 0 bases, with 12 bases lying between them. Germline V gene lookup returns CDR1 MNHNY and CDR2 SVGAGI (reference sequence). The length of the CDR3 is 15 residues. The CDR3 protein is CASRSGRSSGNTIYF. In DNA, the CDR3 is TGTGCCAGCAGGAGCGGACGGAGCTCTGGAAACACCATATATTTT.

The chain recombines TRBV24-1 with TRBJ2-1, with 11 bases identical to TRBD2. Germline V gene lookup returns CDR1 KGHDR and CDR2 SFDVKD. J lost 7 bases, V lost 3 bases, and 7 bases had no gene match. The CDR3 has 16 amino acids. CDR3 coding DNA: TGTGCCACCAGTGATCTTAGCGGGGGGGCTAGGAATGAGCAGTTCTTC. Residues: CATSDLSGGARNEQFF.

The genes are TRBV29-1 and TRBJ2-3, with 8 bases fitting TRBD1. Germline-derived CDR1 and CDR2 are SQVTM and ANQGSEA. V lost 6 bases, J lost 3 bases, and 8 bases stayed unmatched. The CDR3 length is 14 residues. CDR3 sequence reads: CSVAYRGRTDTQYF. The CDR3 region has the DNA TGCAGCGTCGCATACAGGGGGAGAACAGATACGCAGTATTTT.

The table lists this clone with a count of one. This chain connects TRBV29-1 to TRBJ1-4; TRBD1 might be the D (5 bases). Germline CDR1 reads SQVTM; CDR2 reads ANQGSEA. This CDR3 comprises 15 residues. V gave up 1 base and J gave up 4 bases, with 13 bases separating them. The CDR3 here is CSVEGGAEDNEKLFF. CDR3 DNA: TGCAGCGTTGAAGGTGGGGCGGAAGATAATGAAAAACTGTTTTTT.

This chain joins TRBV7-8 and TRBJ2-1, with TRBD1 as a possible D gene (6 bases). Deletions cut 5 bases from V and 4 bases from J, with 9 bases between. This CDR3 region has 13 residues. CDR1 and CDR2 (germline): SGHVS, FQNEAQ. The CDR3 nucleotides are TGTGCCAGCAGCAGGACAGTGTACAATGAGCAGTTCTTC. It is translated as CASSRTVYNEQFF. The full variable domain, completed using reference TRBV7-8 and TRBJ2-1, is GAGVSQSPRYKVAKRGQDVALRCDPISGHVSLFWYQQALGQGPEFLTYFQNEAQLDKSGLPSDRFFAERPEGSVSTLKIQRTQQEDSAVYLCASSRTVYNEQFFGPGTRLTVL.

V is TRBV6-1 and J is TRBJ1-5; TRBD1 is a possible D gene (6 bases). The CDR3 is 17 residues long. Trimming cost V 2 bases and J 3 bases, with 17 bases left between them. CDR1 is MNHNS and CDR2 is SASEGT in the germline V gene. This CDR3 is CASSETLRGGANQPQHF. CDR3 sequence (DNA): TGTGCCAGCAGTGAAACTCTACGAGGGGGGGCCAATCAGCCCCAGCATTTT.

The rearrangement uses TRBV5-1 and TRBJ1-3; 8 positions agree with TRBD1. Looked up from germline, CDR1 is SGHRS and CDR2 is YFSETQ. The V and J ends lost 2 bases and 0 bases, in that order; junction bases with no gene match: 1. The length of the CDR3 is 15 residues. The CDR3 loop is CASSLQGVSGNTIYF. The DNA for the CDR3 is TGCGCCAGCAGCTTACAGGGGGTCTCTGGAAACACCATATATTTT.

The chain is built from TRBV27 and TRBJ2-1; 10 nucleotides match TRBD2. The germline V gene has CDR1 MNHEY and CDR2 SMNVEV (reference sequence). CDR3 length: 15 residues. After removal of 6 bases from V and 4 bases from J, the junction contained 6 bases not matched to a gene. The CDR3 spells CASRLAGGTYNEQFF. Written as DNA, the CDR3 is TGTGCCAGCAGATTAGCGGGGGGCACTTACAATGAGCAGTTCTTC.

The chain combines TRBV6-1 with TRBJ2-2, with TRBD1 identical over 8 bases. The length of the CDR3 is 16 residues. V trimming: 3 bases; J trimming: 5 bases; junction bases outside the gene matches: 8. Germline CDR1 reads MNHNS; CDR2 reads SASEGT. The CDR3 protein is CASSETRGHGTGELFF. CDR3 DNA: TGTGCCAGCAGTGAGACCAGGGGGCATGGAACCGGGGAGCTGTTTTTT.

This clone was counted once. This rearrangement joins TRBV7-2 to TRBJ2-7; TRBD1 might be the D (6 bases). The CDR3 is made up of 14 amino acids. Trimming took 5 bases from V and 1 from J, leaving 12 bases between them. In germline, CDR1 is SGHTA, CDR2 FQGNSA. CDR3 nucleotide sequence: TGTGCCAGCAGCACCGACGGGACATCCTACGAGCAGTACTTC. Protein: CASSTDGTSYEQYF.

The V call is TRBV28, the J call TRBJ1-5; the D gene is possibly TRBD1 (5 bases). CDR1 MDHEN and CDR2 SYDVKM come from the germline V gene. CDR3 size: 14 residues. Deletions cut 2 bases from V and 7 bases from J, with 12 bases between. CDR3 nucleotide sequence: TGTGCCAGCAGTTTAAGGGCCTGGGGCCAGCCCCAGCATTTT. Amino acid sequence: CASSLRAWGQPQHF.

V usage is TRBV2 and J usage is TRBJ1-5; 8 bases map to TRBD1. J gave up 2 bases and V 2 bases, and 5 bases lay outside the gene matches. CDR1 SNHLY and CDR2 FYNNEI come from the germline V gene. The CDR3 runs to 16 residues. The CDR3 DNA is TGTGCCAGCAGTGAAAGACAGGGGCGGGGCAATCAGCCCCAGCATTTT. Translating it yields CASSERQGRGNQPQHF. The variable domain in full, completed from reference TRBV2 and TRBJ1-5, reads EPEVTQTPSHQVTQMGQEVILRCVPISNHLYFYWYRQILGQKVEFLVSFYNNEISEKSEIFDDQFSVERPDGSNFTLKIRSTKLEDSAMYFCASSERQGRGNQPQHFGDGTRLSIL.